These 24 T cell receptor beta chains came from one sample sequenced in a study of spatial heterogeneity in lung cancer. Described time point: sample taken at primary tumor resection. TCRdb re-analysed the 5' RACE reads in MiXCR, keeping a single row per CDR3 protein. The table lists 45,000 to 55,000 distinct CDR3 sequences, under 6% of them singletons. The sample consisted of PBMCs, taken at surgery. Receptor source: a male donor with early-stage non-small cell lung cancer.

At least ten counts were recorded for this clonotype. This chain connects TRBV29-1 to TRBJ2-3, with 7 bases identical to TRBD2. This CDR3 contains 15 residues. J lost 3 bases, V lost 4 bases, and 10 bases had no gene match. CDR1 and CDR2 (germline): SQVTM, ANQGSEA. The CDR3 nucleotides are TGCAGCGTTGTAGGTGCGGGAGAGTGGACAGATACGCAGTATTTT. This gives the protein CSVVGAGEWTDTQYF.

This clonotype was detected ten times or more. The chain recombines TRBV7-2 with TRBJ2-1; 9 nucleotides agree with TRBD2. Trimming took 5 bases from V and 6 from J; bases not matched to a gene: 11. The CDR3 sequence is 16 residues long. Germline CDR1 SGHTA, CDR2 FQGNSA. The CDR3 nucleotides read TGTGCCAGCAGCCCACCGGTAGCGGGAGTAGGCAATGAGCAGTTCTTC. This codes for CASSPPVAGVGNEQFF.

The chain has TRBV7-6 and TRBJ2-2, with D uncertain. CDR1 SGHVS and CDR2 FNYEAQ come from the germline V gene. The CDR3 sequence is 14 residues long. The V end lost 7 bases, the J end lost 7 bases, and 16 bases lay between the germline ends. This CDR3 is CASTPRSGHGELFF. CDR3 DNA sequence: TGTGCCAGCACCCCCCGGTCGGGCCACGGGGAGCTGTTTTTT.

This clonotype has more than one count but fewer than ten. The chain employs TRBV7-2 and TRBJ2-1; tentative D call: TRBD2 (5 bases). Germline values: CDR1 SGHTA, CDR2 FQGNSA. Trimming removed 5 bases at V and 3 bases at J, with 8 bases between. This CDR3 has 13 amino acids. The CDR3, as DNA: TGTGCCAGCAGCCCCCGGGGCTACAATGAGCAGTTCTTC. This sequence encodes CASSPRGYNEQFF.

This clonotype came up many times. The V gene is TRBV11-3, the J gene TRBJ2-3; 11 bases fit TRBD2. V trimming: 5 bases; J trimming: 6 bases; junction bases outside the gene matches: 4. CDR3 length equals 14 residues. Germline CDR1 and CDR2: SGHNT and YENEEA. CDR3 coding DNA: TGTGCCAGCAGCGAGGGACTAGCGGACGATACGCAGTATTTT. Its protein product is CASSEGLADDTQYF.

There are many counts of this clonotype. The chain joins TRBV11-2 to TRBJ2-3; 10 bases are shared with TRBD2. This CDR3 has 15 amino acids. Trimming at V came to 4 bases and at J to 3 bases, leaving 4 bases not matched to a gene. The germline CDR1 and CDR2 sequences are SGHAT and FQNNGV. CDR3 protein: CASSSSGGGTDTQYF. The DNA of the CDR3 is TGTGCCAGCAGCTCTAGCGGGGGTGGTACAGATACGCAGTATTTT. The full variable domain, rest sourced from reference TRBV11-2 and TRBJ2-3, is EAGVAQSPRYKIIEKRQSVAFWCNPISGHATLYWYQQILGQGPKLLIQFQNNGVVDDSQLPKDRFSAERLKGVDSTLKIQPAKLEDSAVYLCASSSSGGGTDTQYFGPGTRLTVL.

There are many counts of this clonotype. The V gene is TRBV29-1, the J gene TRBJ2-5, with 10 bases lining up with TRBD1. Per the germline V gene, CDR1 is SQVTM and CDR2 is ANQGSEA. Trimming removed 4 bases from V and 1 base from J; junction bases left unmatched: 6. The CDR3 is made up of 15 amino acids. The CDR3 reads CSVGWDRGVQETQYF. The CDR3 bases are TGCAGCGTTGGTTGGGACAGGGGCGTCCAAGAGACCCAGTACTTC.

This clonotype has a count of ten or more. This sequence joins TRBV9 and TRBJ2-2; D uncertain. Germline CDR1 is SGDLS and CDR2 is YYNGEE. The CDR3 has 13 amino acids. The V gene lost 0 bases and the J gene lost 4 bases, with 4 bases spanning the gap. The DNA for the CDR3 is TGTGCCAGCAGCGTAGAACCCACCGGGGAGCTGTTTTTT. It yields the protein CASSVEPTGELFF. The full variable domain, its missing parts supplied by reference TRBV9 and TRBJ2-2, is DSGVTQTPKHLITATGQRVTLRCSPRSGDLSVYWYQQSLDQGLQFLIQYYNGEERAKGNILERFSAQQFPDLHSELNLSSLELGDSALYFCASSVEPTGELFFGEGSRLTVL.

V is TRBV11-1 and J is TRBJ1-1; tentatively, D is TRBD1 (5 bases). This CDR3 comprises 18 residues. Germline CDR1 is SGHAT and CDR2 is FQDESV (reference sequence). Trimming removed 6 bases from V and 0 bases from J, with 23 bases in between. CDR3 sequence: CASRQGVPDGIMNTEAFF. CDR3 coding DNA: TGTGCCAGCAGGCAAGGGGTGCCGGACGGGATAATGAACACTGAAGCTTTCTTT. Together with reference TRBV11-1 and TRBJ1-1, the CDR3 gives the full variable domain: EAEVAQSPRYKITEKSQAVAFWCDPISGHATLYWYRQILGQGPELLVQFQDESVVDDSQLPKDRFSAERLKGVDSTLKIQPAELGDSAMYLCASRQGVPDGIMNTEAFFGQGTRLTVV.

The table lists this clonotype with many counts. This chain uses TRBV7-9 with TRBJ1-1, with D unresolved. Germline V gene sequence: CDR1 SEHNR, CDR2 FQNEAQ (reference sequence). This CDR3 has 12 amino acids. The germline V and J ends were trimmed by 8 bases and 0 bases, with 7 bases remaining between them. The CDR3 region is CASHPLNTEAFF. Written as DNA, the CDR3 is TGTGCCAGCCACCCATTGAACACTGAAGCTTTCTTT. The full variable domain, its missing parts supplied by reference TRBV7-9 and TRBJ1-1, is DTGVSQNPRHKITKRGQNVTFRCDPISEHNRLYWYRQTLGQGPEFLTYFQNEAQLEKSRLLSDRFSAERPKGSFSTLEIQRTEQGDSAMYLCASHPLNTEAFFGQGTRLTVV.

As to this clonotype: This may be a read error: a much more frequent sequence differs by one nucleotide. J is TRBJ1-5 and V is TRBV12-3 or TRBV12-4; 9 bases are a match to TRBD1. Germline trimming cut 6 bases from V and 5 bases from J; bases unmatched to any gene: 2. There are 13 residues in the CDR3. The DNA of the CDR3 is TGTGCCAGCAGCTGGACAGGGGATCAGCCCCAGCATTTT. Its protein product is CASSWTGDQPQHF.

This clonotype was found many times. The rearrangement joins TRBV29-1 to TRBJ2-5; the D is unclear. The CDR3 spans 13 residues. The V gene lost 4 bases and the J gene lost 4 bases, with 13 bases spanning the gap. The germline V gene has CDR1 SQVTM and CDR2 ANQGSEA. CDR3 bases: TGCAGCGTTGCAGGTTCTTGGGGAGAGACCCAGTACTTC. Translation: CSVAGSWGETQYF.

In the case of this clonotype: Mismatch with germline at one junction end may stem from a read error. The chain joins TRBV4-2 to TRBJ2-5, with D tentatively TRBD1 (7 bases). The CDR3 is 14 amino acids. CDR1 and CDR2 from the germline V gene are LGHNA and YNFKEQ. The CDR3: CASSQVGGTETEYF. The CDR3 bases are TGTGCCAGCAGCCAAGTCGGAGGGACAGAGACCGAGTACTTC.

This clonotype came up many times. CDR3 bases: TGTGCCAGCAGCAGGGACAGGTCCTACAATGAGCAGTTCTTC. Translating gives CASSRDRSYNEQFF. The chain uses TRBV6-6 and TRBJ2-1, with 8 bases lining up with TRBD1. Germline lookup yields CDR1 MNHNY and CDR2 SVGAGI (reference sequence). CDR3 length equals 14 residues. V lost 6 bases, J lost 1 base, and 2 bases stayed unmatched.

At least ten counts were recorded for this clonotype. The chain recombines TRBV7-2 with TRBJ2-2; possibly TRBD1 or TRBD2 for D (5 bases each). V gave up 8 bases and J gave up 3 bases, with 13 bases separating them. Germline V gene data show CDR1 as SGHTA and CDR2 as FQGNSA. The CDR3 sequence is 14 residues long. The CDR3, as DNA: TGTGCCAGCTCCCGCCGGGGCCACACCGGGGAGCTGTTTTTT. Translating it yields CASSRRGHTGELFF.

This clonotype was detected ten times or more. The J gene is TRBJ2-3, the V gene TRBV6-5; a possible D gene is TRBD2 (5 bases). This CDR3 is built from 13 residues. V lost 4 bases, J lost 1 base, and 6 bases lay in between. Germline CDR1 reads MNHEY; CDR2 reads SVGAGI. The DNA of the CDR3 is TGTGCCAGCAGTTTGGAGGGCACAGATACGCAGTATTTT. It yields the protein CASSLEGTDTQYF.

This clonotype was observed a few times. The chain couples TRBV5-1 to TRBJ1-5, with 8 bases aligning to TRBD1. Trimming at V came to 3 bases and at J to 6 bases, leaving 8 bases not matched to a gene. Germline V gene sequence: CDR1 SGHRS, CDR2 YFSETQ. The CDR3 covers 15 residues. The CDR3 loop is CASSSQGALGQPQHF. The CDR3 nucleotides are TGCGCCAGCAGCTCCCAGGGGGCTTTAGGTCAGCCCCAGCATTTT.

This clonotype came up many times. The chain is built from TRBV7-9 and TRBJ2-5, with D possibly being TRBD2 (6 bases). The CDR3 spans 14 residues. CDR1 is SEHNR and CDR2 is FQNEAQ in the germline V gene (reference sequence). Between the trimmed V and J ends, which lost 9 bases and 4 bases, there was a span of 18 bases. The CDR3 DNA reads TGTGCCAGTGTCCGTCGGGGAGGAGGAGAGACCCAGTACTTC. This translates into CASVRRGGGETQYF.

The chain recombines TRBV6-6 with TRBJ1-3; TRBD1 might be the D (5 bases). V dropped 5 bases and J dropped 0 bases, with 11 bases sitting between them. CDR3 length: 15 residues. Germline V gives CDR1 MNHNY, CDR2 SVGAGI (reference sequence). The CDR3 coding sequence is TGTGCCAGCAGTCCATCGACAGACTCTGGAAACACCATATATTTT. Translating it yields CASSPSTDSGNTIYF.

This clonotype was recorded many times. This sequence joins TRBV25-1 and TRBJ2-1; a possible D gene is TRBD2 (7 bases). Germline CDR1 MGHDK, CDR2 SYGVNS. The germline V and J ends were trimmed by 6 bases and 5 bases, with 11 bases remaining between them. The CDR3 loop spans 13 amino acids. The CDR3 coding sequence is TGTGCCAGCAGGAGGGGGGGGAACAATGAGCAGTTCTTC. This sequence encodes CASRRGGNNEQFF.

This clonotype has ten or more counts. The CDR3 reads CALKGGRASDEQFF. The CDR3 region has the DNA TGTGCCCTCAAGGGCGGGAGGGCCAGCGATGAGCAGTTCTTC. The rearrangement joins TRBV2 to TRBJ2-1; 9 bases line up with TRBD2. V trimming: 11 bases; J trimming: 8 bases; junction bases outside the gene matches: 13. Germline values: CDR1 SNHLY, CDR2 FYNNEI. CDR3 length: 14 residues.

This clonotype has ten or more counts. This chain links TRBV10-3 with TRBJ1-5, with TRBD1 identical over 9 bases. This CDR3 comprises 15 residues. Per the germline V gene, CDR1 is ENHRY and CDR2 is SYGVKD. The ends lost 4 bases at V and 4 bases at J; junction bases unmatched: 5. The CDR3 DNA follows: TGTGCCATCAGTGGGACAGGGGAAGGAAATCAGCCCCAGCATTTT. Protein: CAISGTGEGNQPQHF.

This clonotype has ten or more counts. The V and J genes are TRBV7-7 and TRBJ2-5, with TRBD1 matching 9 bases. The CDR3 spans 17 residues. CDR1 is SSHAT, CDR2 FNYEAQ, per germline (reference sequence). The J segment lost 4 bases and the V segment lost 0 bases, leaving 9 bases of the junction unmatched. This chain's CDR3 is CASSLAAGQGNGETQYF. CDR3 DNA sequence: TGTGCCAGCAGCTTAGCCGCGGGACAGGGAAATGGAGAGACCCAGTACTTC. Full variable domain (remainder filled in from reference TRBV7-7 and TRBJ2-5): GAGVSQSPRYKVTKRGQDVTLRCDPISSHATLYWYQQALGQGPEFLTYFNYEAQPDKSGLPSDRFSAERPEGSISTLTIQRTEQRDSAMYRCASSLAAGQGNGETQYFGPGTRLLVL.

This clonotype was recorded at least ten times. The chain joins TRBV7-2 to TRBJ1-4, with TRBD1 matching over 9 bases. The CDR3 contains 14 residues. Trimming removed 5 bases from V and 8 bases from J; junction bases left unmatched: 6. CDR1 SGHTA and CDR2 FQGNSA come from the germline V gene. The CDR3 nucleotides are TGTGCCAGCAGCGTAACAGGGGGCAACGAAAAACTGTTTTTT. Protein product: CASSVTGGNEKLFF.